What follows are 28 T cell receptor beta chains derived from one specimen sequenced in a study of human T cells and chemical hapten exposure (dated by TCRdb to the early 2020s). Library creation used RACE. The sample was run on a NextSeq 500. TCRdb redid the processing of the public reads, applying fastp at Q25 and MiXCR, and retained in-frame beta chains. One record per CDR3 amino acid sequence lists the most common genes and DNA. This sample is represented by about 120,000 distinct CDR3 sequences; 12% to 15% of them were singletons. The ten largest account for 0.8% to 1% of the sample. The time point label, as the study defines it: patch test 1, 2 weeks after DPC sensitization. The sample's treatment or condition label, in plain terms: therapeutic diphenylcyclopropenone sensitization with weekly scalp DPC. The sequenced sample was whole blood, obtained in connection with sensitization to the hapten diphenylcyclopropenone (DPC). The receptor source for this set is a man between 18 and 35 years old with alopecia areata. Some clones in this sample may be carry-over from other donors' samples.

The chain is built from TRBV20-1 and TRBJ2-3, with TRBD1 as a possible D gene (5 bases). There are 14 residues in the CDR3. Looked up from germline, CDR1 is DFQATT and CDR2 is SNEGSKA (reference sequence). The V end lost 3 bases, the J end lost 2 bases, and 12 bases lay between the germline ends. CDR3 nucleotides: TGCAGTGCTAGGTTCACACAGGCCACAGATACGCAGTATTTT. It is translated as CSARFTQATDTQYF.

The J gene is TRBJ2-7, the V gene TRBV4-2; D gene ambiguous. CDR1 is LGHNA and CDR2 is YNFKEQ in the germline V gene. The CDR3 runs to 13 residues. V was clipped by 0 bases and J by 5 bases, with 8 bases between them. The CDR3 region is CASSQESSNEQYF. The CDR3 nucleotides read TGTGCCAGCAGCCAAGAAAGCAGCAACGAGCAGTACTTC.

The J gene is TRBJ1-5, the V gene TRBV21-1. TRBV21-1 corresponds to a pseudogene. The CDR3 is 17 residues long. CDR3 in amino acids: CASSKVMKKKGNQPQHF. CDR3 DNA sequence: TGTGCCAGCAGCAAAGTGATGAAGAAGAAAGGGAATCAGCCCCAGCATTTT.

The chain combines TRBV19 with TRBJ2-7, with D possibly being TRBD2 (5 bases). Germline CDR1 and CDR2: LNHDA and SQIVND (reference sequence). The CDR3 totals 11 residues. Trimming took 10 bases from V and 4 from J, leaving 11 bases between them. The chain's CDR3 is CATVRAYEQYV. The CDR3 DNA is TGTGCCACAGTGCGGGCTTACGAGCAGTACGTC.

This clonotype was recorded a few times. V usage is TRBV9 and J usage is TRBJ2-3; the D is unclear. CDR1 and CDR2 from the germline V gene are SGDLS and YYNGEE. Trimming removed 0 bases at V and 5 bases at J, with 13 bases between. The CDR3 contains 15 residues. The CDR3 loop reads CASSVDHLSGDTQYF. For the CDR3, the DNA is TGTGCCAGCAGCGTAGACCACCTAAGTGGAGATACGCAGTATTTT.

In its sample, this clonotype was seen many times. The chain recombines TRBV11-2 with TRBJ2-1; TRBD2 matches 8 bases. This CDR3 has 15 residues. Germline V gives CDR1 SGHAT, CDR2 FQNNGV. J gave up 7 bases and V 1 base, and 6 bases lay outside the gene matches. The CDR3 DNA is TGTGCCAGCAGCTTAGCGGGGGGGCCGGGAAATGAGCAGTTCTTC. Amino acid sequence: CASSLAGGPGNEQFF.

CDR3 loop: CAISDRRAVEETQYF. The CDR3 DNA reads TGTGCCATCAGTGACCGCCGGGCTGTCGAAGAGACCCAGTACTTC. The gene calls are TRBV10-3 and TRBJ2-5; no clear D. V lost 3 bases and J lost 3, with 14 bases in between. In germline, CDR1 is ENHRY, CDR2 SYGVKD. The CDR3 is 15 residues long.

The rearrangement uses TRBV4-3 and TRBJ2-3; TRBD2 agrees at 8 bases. The CDR3 sequence is 17 residues long. Germline V gene lookup returns CDR1 LGHNA and CDR2 YSLEER. Germline trimming cut 2 bases from V and 2 bases from J; bases unmatched to any gene: 9. The CDR3 protein is CASSQRQAGAITDTQYF. CDR3 in DNA: TGCGCCAGCAGCCAACGTCAAGCGGGGGCCATCACAGATACGCAGTATTTT.

There are a few counts of this clonotype. The J gene is TRBJ1-5, the V gene TRBV12-3 or TRBV12-4, with D possibly being TRBD1 (5 bases). This CDR3 has 13 amino acids. V was trimmed by 3 bases and J by 7 bases, leaving 10 bases between them. CDR3 bases: TGTGCCAGCAGTTTCAGGGAACGGCAGCCCCAGCATTTT. The encoded protein is CASSFRERQPQHF.

This clonotype was found many times. The chain employs TRBV9 and TRBJ1-1, with 7 bases that match TRBD1. This CDR3 has 16 residues. The junction had 9 bases not matched to a gene; V was cut back by 4 bases and J by 0 bases. Germline V gives CDR1 SGDLS, CDR2 YYNGEE. The CDR3 DNA follows: TGTGCCAGCAGCTCACATCAGGGGGGGATGAACACTGAAGCTTTCTTT. Amino acid sequence: CASSSHQGGMNTEAFF.

This clonotype was counted between two and nine times. The chain couples TRBV5-1 to TRBJ2-3; TRBD2 aligns across 14 bases. The ends lost 0 bases at V and 1 base at J; junction bases unmatched: 10. The CDR3 has 20 residues. Germline values: CDR1 SGHRS, CDR2 YFSETQ. CDR3 DNA sequence: TGCGCCAGCAGCTTGGAGGGACTAGCGGGGGCCCGCCGGGGCACAGATACGCAGTATTTT. Amino acids: CASSLEGLAGARRGTDTQYF.

The chain couples TRBV28 to TRBJ2-3; unclear D gene. The CDR3 is made up of 14 amino acids. Trimming stripped 4 bases from V and 1 base from J, with 9 bases between. The germline V gene has CDR1 MDHEN and CDR2 SYDVKM. This CDR3 is CASSSRFGTDTQYF. Written as DNA, the CDR3 is TGTGCCAGCAGTTCGAGGTTTGGCACAGATACGCAGTATTTT.

This clonotype appeared a few times. The CDR3 DNA reads as TGTGCCAGCAGTGAAGGGATCGGCAATCAGCCCCAGCATTTT. Protein product: CASSEGIGNQPQHF. This chain connects TRBV6-1 to TRBJ1-5; no definite D call. Trimming removed 1 base from V and 2 bases from J, with 6 bases in between. CDR1 MNHNS and CDR2 SASEGT come from the germline V gene. The CDR3 extends over 14 amino acids.

This clonotype was observed a handful of times. V gene TRBV12-2 combines with J gene TRBJ2-1; the table's D call, TRBD1, was not checked against the DNA. TRBV12-2 is flagged as a pseudogene. This CDR3 has 19 residues. The DNA of the CDR3 is TGTGCAAGTCGCTTAGAGCGGAGAGCGGGGGGCGAATTCTACAATGAGCAGTTCTTC. Translation gives CASRLERRAGGEFYNEQFF.

This sequence joins TRBV5-1 and TRBJ2-1; 10 positions agree with TRBD2. This CDR3 has 17 residues. After removal of 1 base from V and 5 bases from J, the junction contained 9 bases not matched to a gene. Per germline, CDR1 SGHRS and CDR2 YFSETQ. CDR3 nucleotide sequence: TGCGCCAGCAGCTTGCAACGTACTAGCGGGGTGGACAATGAGCAGTTCTTC. Residues: CASSLQRTSGVDNEQFF.

This chain links TRBV7-2 with TRBJ2-6; D gene unclear. The CDR3 loop spans 19 amino acids. The germline V gene has CDR1 SGHTA and CDR2 FQGNSA. Trimming took off 0 bases at V and 0 bases at J, with 15 bases between the two ends. CDR3 in DNA: TGTGCCAGCAGCTTAGCGGGCTTCGCACTTCGCTCTGGGGCCAACGTCCTGACTTTC. Amino acids: CASSLAGFALRSGANVLTF.

The table lists this clonotype with a few counts. The chain carries TRBV7-7 and TRBJ2-7; D is tentatively TRBD1 or TRBD2 (7 bases each). Trimming pared 5 bases from V and 7 bases from J, leaving 15 bases between. Germline loops: CDR1 SSHAT, CDR2 FNYEAQ (reference sequence). The CDR3 loop spans 13 amino acids. CDR3 coding DNA: TGTGCCAGCAGCCCCGACAGGGAGGGAGAGCAGTACTTC. Translating it yields CASSPDREGEQYF.

The chain joins TRBV4-3 to TRBJ2-2; D is unclear. The CDR3 is 14 residues long. Trimming pared 3 bases from V and 1 base from J, leaving 6 bases between. Germline V gene sequence: CDR1 LGHNA, CDR2 YSLEER. The CDR3 loop reads CASSHGRNTGELFF. The CDR3 DNA follows: TGCGCCAGCAGCCATGGACGGAACACCGGGGAGCTGTTTTTT.

This sequence joins TRBV7-2 and TRBJ2-7; D may be TRBD2 (6 bases). Trimming shortened V by 1 base and J by 7 bases, and 8 bases separated the two germline ends. The CDR3 contains 12 residues. Germline V gene sequence: CDR1 SGHTA, CDR2 FQGNSA. This CDR3 reads CASSLDAGEQYF. The CDR3 bases are TGTGCCAGCAGCTTAGATGCGGGGGAGCAGTACTTC.

This clonotype was picked up a small number of times. This chain connects TRBV11-2 to TRBJ2-3; 8 bases match TRBD2. Germline V gene data show CDR1 as SGHAT and CDR2 as FQNNGV. There are 18 residues in the CDR3. The V and J ends lost 6 bases and 2 bases, in that order; junction bases with no gene match: 16. Here the CDR3 DNA reads TGTGCCAGCAGGTCGGCCGGGGGGGGTGGAGCTATCACAGATACGCAGTATTTT. This translates into CASRSAGGGGAITDTQYF.

This clonotype was counted a few times. This chain links TRBV7-6 with TRBJ1-3; 11 bases match TRBD1. From germline, CDR1 is SGHVS and CDR2 FNYEAQ. The CDR3 sequence is 16 residues long. V was clipped by 8 bases and J by 3 bases; unmatched bases: 9. The CDR3 sequence is CASYLGQGAYGNTIYF. In DNA, the CDR3 is TGTGCCAGCTATCTAGGACAGGGGGCGTATGGAAACACCATATATTTT.

The chain combines TRBV7-9 with TRBJ1-1; 9 positions match TRBD1. V was pared by 8 bases and J by 3 bases, with 10 bases of the junction left unmatched. Germline CDR1 and CDR2: SEHNR and FQNEAQ (reference sequence). CDR3 size: 15 residues. The CDR3 loop reads CASLLQGASYTEAFF. In DNA, the CDR3 is TGTGCCAGCTTATTACAGGGGGCATCTTACACTGAAGCTTTCTTT. Full variable domain (remainder filled in from reference TRBV7-9 and TRBJ1-1): DTGVSQNPRHKITKRGQNVTFRCDPISEHNRLYWYRQTLGQGPEFLTYFQNEAQLEKSRLLSDRFSAERPKGSFSTLEIQRTEQGDSAMYLCASLLQGASYTEAFFGQGTRLTVV.

This clonotype was seen only a few times. The chain is built from TRBV5-4 and TRBJ1-3, with D perhaps TRBD1 (5 bases). CDR1 and CDR2 (germline): SGHNT, YYREEE (reference sequence). The CDR3 sequence is 16 residues long. Deletions cut 7 bases from V and 3 bases from J, with 20 bases between. CDR3 sequence (DNA): TGTGCCAGCTCCCAGGACCAGGGCATAGGTGGAAACACCATATATTTT. This codes for CASSQDQGIGGNTIYF.

The chain uses TRBV20-1 and TRBJ2-3; 10 nucleotides line up with TRBD2. V shed 1 base, J shed 4 bases, and the junction held 5 bases outside the gene matches. The length of the CDR3 is 15 residues. Germline CDR1 and CDR2: DFQATT and SNEGSKA (reference sequence). The CDR3 loop reads CSARVLAGESDTQYF. The CDR3 DNA reads TGCAGTGCTAGAGTCCTAGCGGGGGAGTCAGATACGCAGTATTTT.

This clonotype was seen many times. This chain connects TRBV29-1 to TRBJ1-2; 7 bases are shared with TRBD1. The CDR3 is 14 amino acids. Germline V gene lookup returns CDR1 SQVTM and CDR2 ANQGSEA. Germline trimming cut 2 bases from V and 8 bases from J; bases unmatched to any gene: 11. The CDR3 spells CSVERGQGDFGYTF. Written as DNA, the CDR3 is TGCAGCGTTGAAAGGGGTCAGGGGGACTTCGGCTACACCTTC. Together with reference TRBV29-1 and TRBJ1-2, the CDR3 gives the full variable domain: SAVISQKPSRDICQRGTSLTIQCQVDSQVTMMFWYRQQPGQSLTLIATANQGSEATYESGFVIDKFPISRPNLTFSTLTVSNMSPEDSSIYLCSVERGQGDFGYTFGSGTRLTVV.

This clonotype came up a few times. CDR3 amino acids: CSVAGGNQPQHF. CDR3 coding DNA: TGCAGCGTTGCAGGGGGCAATCAGCCCCAGCATTTT. The J gene is TRBJ1-5, the V gene TRBV29-1; possibly TRBD1 for D (6 bases). The length of the CDR3 is 12 residues. Trimming cost V 4 bases and J 2 bases, with 6 bases left between them. Germline V gene data show CDR1 as SQVTM and CDR2 as ANQGSEA.

This clonotype occurred many times. This chain uses TRBV19 with TRBJ2-1, with D tentatively TRBD1 or TRBD2 (5 bases each). Between the trimmed V and J ends, which lost 3 bases and 7 bases, there was a span of 13 bases. The CDR3 loop spans 14 amino acids. CDR1 and CDR2 from the germline V gene are LNHDA and SQIVND (reference sequence). This chain's CDR3 is CASSIQVWGNEQFF. Written as DNA, the CDR3 is TGTGCCAGTAGTATTCAGGTTTGGGGGAATGAGCAGTTCTTC.

V usage is TRBV12-3 or TRBV12-4 and J usage is TRBJ1-1; 8 positions match TRBD1. The CDR3 runs to 15 residues. Unmatched junction bases numbered 8, after V lost 5 bases and J lost 3 bases. Written as DNA, the CDR3 is TGTGCCAGCAGTCCAATCAGGGGGCTCTACACTGAAGCTTTCTTT. Translated, it gives CASSPIRGLYTEAFF.